The 10 T cell receptor beta chains below were found in one sample sequenced in a study of blood T cell repertoires in COVID-19. Repertoires were generated with immunoSEQ multiplex PCR, while TCRdb's copy carries only in-frame clones and drops some. The table has about 170,000 clones, around four fifths seen once; the top ten hold 3.6%. The sequenced sample was PBMCs or T cells enriched from blood (not recorded which). The receptors derive from a woman aged 45-59 years in a cohort exposed to, infected with or recovered from COVID-19 (not recorded which).

This chain's CDR3 is CASSPGAASETQYF. For the CDR3, the DNA is TGTGCCAGCAGTCCGGGAGCGGCCTCTGAGACCCAGTACTTC. V gene TRBV7-2 combines with J gene TRBJ2-5, with D maybe TRBD2 (6 bases). The V end was cut by 6 bases, the J end by 5 bases, with 16 bases between. The germline CDR1 and CDR2 sequences are SGHTA and FQGNSA. This CDR3 contains 14 residues.

This rearrangement joins TRBV6-2 or TRBV6-3 to TRBJ1-2; D is uncertain. Germline V gives CDR1 MNHEY, CDR2 SVGEGT. Between the trimmed V and J ends, which lost 2 bases and 4 bases, there was a span of 14 bases. The length of the CDR3 is 15 residues. CDR3 DNA: TGTGCCAGCAGTTACCCCCTCGGGAGTCTCTATGGCTACACCTTC. This encodes CASSYPLGSLYGYTF.

This clone has a single count. The chain recombines TRBV15 with TRBJ1-2; no definite D call. The CDR3 length is 14 residues. The V end was cut by 0 bases, the J end by 7 bases, with 12 bases between. Germline V gives CDR1 LNHNV, CDR2 YYDKDF (reference sequence). This chain's CDR3 is CATSRDSSGGGYTF. For the CDR3, the DNA is TGTGCCACCAGCAGAGACTCTTCGGGTGGTGGCTACACCTTC.

The chain carries TRBV5-4 and TRBJ2-3; D ambiguous. Germline assignment: CDR1 SGHNT and CDR2 YYREEE (reference sequence). Trimming pared 0 bases from V and 4 bases from J, leaving 15 bases between. This CDR3 region has 16 residues. The DNA of the CDR3 is TGTGCCAGCAGCTTGGAACCGGGTAGAGTGGCAGATACGCAGTATTTT. This gives the protein CASSLEPGRVADTQYF.

The chain recombines TRBV6-6 with TRBJ1-4, with 7 nucleotides matching TRBD1. V shed 8 bases, J shed 0 bases, and the junction held 3 bases outside the gene matches. Per the germline V gene, CDR1 is MNHNY and CDR2 is SVGAGI (reference sequence). The CDR3 sequence is 14 residues long. This CDR3 is CASEGATTNEKLFF. As DNA, the CDR3 is TGTGCCAGCGAGGGGGCTACAACTAATGAAAAACTGTTTTTT.

The rearrangement uses TRBV5-4 and TRBJ2-7, with 8 positions matching TRBD1. CDR3 length equals 13 residues. Losses at the gene ends were 2 bases for V and 3 bases for J; bases not matched to a gene: 1. Per the germline V gene, CDR1 is SGHNT and CDR2 is YYREEE (reference sequence). Written as DNA, the CDR3 is TGTGCCAGCAGCTTTGACAGGGGCTACGAGCAGTACTTC. Its translation is CASSFDRGYEQYF.

This chain connects TRBV28 to TRBJ1-4, with D tentatively TRBD1 (6 bases). V lost 6 bases and J 5 bases, leaving 10 bases between the germline ends. Looked up from germline, CDR1 is MDHEN and CDR2 is SYDVKM. The CDR3 runs to 13 residues. CDR3 sequence: CASSNDRNEKLFF. The CDR3 bases are TGTGCCAGCAGCAACGACAGGAATGAAAAACTGTTTTTT.

The genes are TRBV18 and TRBJ1-1, with D uncertain. CDR3 length: 15 amino acids. The germline CDR1 and CDR2 sequences are KGHSH and LQKENI. V lost 4 bases and J 6 bases, leaving 18 bases between the germline ends. CDR3 nucleotide sequence: TGTGCCAGCTCACAAGGTTCGGAGATCGGGGCTGAAGCTTTCTTT. Translation: CASSQGSEIGAEAFF.

The J gene is TRBJ1-2, the V gene TRBV28; 10 nucleotides match TRBD1. Germline values: CDR1 MDHEN, CDR2 SYDVKM. Unmatched junction bases numbered 12, after V lost 6 bases and J lost 2 bases. This CDR3 spans 17 amino acids. The CDR3 sequence: CASRPDRGRLVNYGYTF. The CDR3 DNA is TGTGCCAGCAGGCCCGACAGGGGGCGACTGGTAAACTATGGCTACACCTTC.

The chain couples TRBV9 to TRBJ2-1; 10 positions agree with TRBD2. This CDR3 contains 15 residues. V lost 4 bases and J lost 9; bases outside the gene matches: 10. Germline V lookup: CDR1 SGDLS, CDR2 YYNGEE. The CDR3 spells CASSYAGTSDTEQFF. For the CDR3, the DNA is TGTGCCAGCAGCTACGCCGGGACTAGCGATACTGAGCAGTTCTTC.